The TCR beta chain under discussion was sequenced for a study of blood T cell repertoires in COVID-19. The overall study: Samples representing acute and convalescent COVID-19 were sourced from the United States, Italy and Spain. PBMCs, B-cell-depleted T cells, or T cells provided the cDNA or gDNA that made up the material.

This CDR3 region has 14 residues. V lost 9 bases to trimming and J lost 2 bases; unmatched junction nucleotides: 7. Germline V gene sequence: CDR1 LNHDA, CDR2 SQIVND (reference sequence). Authors' processing steps: Nucleated cell number was recorded as an estimate derived from reference gene primer amplification. Assay: immunoSEQ multiplex PCR; the TCRdb copy retains only in-frame clones and omits some. V and J calls and clone size follow that table, whereas D and trimming were derived from the DNA. Of 85,000 to 130,000 clones listed, about four fifths are singletons. The receptor was isolated from a woman older than 75 with active or convalescent COVID-19. The chain recombines TRBV19 with TRBJ1-5; 7 nucleotides match TRBD1. The sample was peripheral blood. CDR3 DNA sequence: TGTGCCAGCAAGAACAGGGGTGGCAATCAGCCCCAGCATTTT. It codes for CASKNRGGNQPQHF.